This TCR beta chain comes out of a study of cytomegalovirus exposure and HLA in healthy donors. A multiplex PCR was run with 60 Vbeta primers and 13 Jbeta primers. Clones were sequenced by immunoSEQ multiplex PCR, and TCRdb holds only the in-frame ones, with some missing. The table lists about 94,000 clones, over 65% of them singletons. Broader study findings: Some V segments could not be told apart, so they were left out, TRBV6-2 and TRBV6-3 among them.

The germline CDR1 and CDR2 sequences are MGHRA and YSYEKL. The CDR3 is made up of 15 amino acids. The ends lost 2 bases at V and 8 bases at J; junction bases unmatched: 8. A remark on this clone: Its antigen is unknown.

This TCR was recovered from a human donor in good health. Input material: PBMCs. The gene calls are TRBV4-1 and TRBJ2-1, with 8 bases matching TRBD2. CDR3 protein: CASSQRTAGGDEQFF. In DNA form, the CDR3 reads TGCGCCAGCAGCCAACGTACGGCGGGGGGCGATGAGCAGTTCTTC.